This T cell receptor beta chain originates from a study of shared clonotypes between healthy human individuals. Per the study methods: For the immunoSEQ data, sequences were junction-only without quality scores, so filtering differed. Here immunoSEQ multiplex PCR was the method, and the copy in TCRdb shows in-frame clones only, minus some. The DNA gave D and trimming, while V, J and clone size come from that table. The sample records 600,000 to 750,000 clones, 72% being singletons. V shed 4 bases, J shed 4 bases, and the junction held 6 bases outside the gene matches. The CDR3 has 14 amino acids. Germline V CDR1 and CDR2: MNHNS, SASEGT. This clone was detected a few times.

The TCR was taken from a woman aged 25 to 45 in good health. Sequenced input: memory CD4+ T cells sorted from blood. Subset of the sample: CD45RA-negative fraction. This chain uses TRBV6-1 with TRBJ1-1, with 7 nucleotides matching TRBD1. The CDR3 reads CASSVTGASTEAFF. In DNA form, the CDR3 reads TGTGCCAGCAGTGTTACAGGGGCCTCCACTGAAGCTTTCTTT.